The clone carrying this T cell receptor (beta chain) has just one count. This entry is derived from a study of blood T cell repertoires in COVID-19. Looking at the study overall: There were acute and convalescent COVID-19 samples, and they came from the United States, Italy and Spain. PBMCs, B-cell-depleted T cells, or T cells provided the cDNA or gDNA that made up the material.

TCRdb's copy holds only in-frame clones and misses some; the assay was immunoSEQ multiplex PCR. The sample contains about 9,900 clones, roughly 72% of which appear only once. Trimming took 0 bases from V and 3 from J; bases not matched to a gene: 3. There are 15 residues in the CDR3. Germline CDR1 and CDR2: SGHTS and YDEGEE. This TCR derives from a human donor in a cohort sampled during active COVID-19. The chain carries TRBV5-8 and TRBJ2-1; 7 bases map to TRBD1. Sequencing was performed on peripheral blood. CDR3 residues: CASSLGTGFYNEQFF. In DNA form, the CDR3 reads TGTGCCAGCAGCTTGGGGACAGGCTTCTACAATGAGCAGTTCTTC.